A selection of T cell receptor beta chains follows, all from one sample in a study of blood T cell repertoires in COVID-19. Repertoires were generated with immunoSEQ multiplex PCR, while TCRdb's copy carries only in-frame clones and drops some. The sample holds 200,000 to 300,000 clones, 88% seen once. The material sequenced was PBMCs or T cells enriched from blood (not recorded which). Receptors originate from a woman aged 35 to 49 who had been exposed to COVID-19. Each CDR3 is given with its conserved first and last residue. Each record gives: J gene, V gene, CDR3 protein.

TRBJ2-5 | TRBV7-9 | CASSQGDRGKKETQYF
TRBJ1-5 | TRBV29-1 | CSVALQGDSNQPQHF
TRBJ1-2 | TRBV28 | CASSARTGGARGYTF
TRBJ1-1 | TRBV19 | CAIEVGRGTEAFF
TRBJ2-1 | TRBV28 | CASRTGGATYNEQFF
TRBJ2-7 | TRBV7-8 | CASSLGQEYEQYF
TRBJ1-2 | TRBV18 | CASSPGGQGAKDGYGYTF
TRBJ1-1 | TRBV4-1 | CASSRGEGVAEAFF
TRBJ1-6 | TRBV4-3 | CASSQEHPLYNSPLHF
TRBJ2-7 | TRBV9 | CASSEDSPGYEQYF
TRBJ1-6 | TRBV19 | CASRGQANSPLHF
TRBJ2-7 | TRBV4-3 | CASGWRGSYEQYF
TRBJ1-5 | TRBV20-1 | CSASPRTVNNQPQHF
TRBJ2-4 | TRBV10-3 | CAIGDETKNIQYF
TRBJ2-1 | TRBV7-9 | CASSLMGAEEQFF
TRBJ1-4 | TRBV5-5 | CASSFLATNEKLFF
TRBJ1-5 | TRBV19 | CASSITLSYSNQPQHF
TRBJ1-5 | TRBV19 | CATHDHSGVYQPQHF
TRBJ2-1 | TRBV24-1 | CATSDLAAGSFHEQFF
TRBJ2-5 | TRBV18 | CASSPKEGGETQYF
TRBJ2-5 | TRBV7-6 | CASSVRPGTPDKKTQYF
TRBJ1-2 | TRBV19 | CASSTDREYGYTF
TRBJ2-1 | TRBV19 | CASSQNSGRGRNEQFF
TRBJ2-5 | TRBV7-9 | CASSLVLGGYGVETQYF
TRBJ2-1 | TRBV7-9 | CASSLANRENYNEQFF
TRBJ2-7 | TRBV7-2 | CASSLGGRTYEQYF
TRBJ1-4 | TRBV30 | CAWSGGGENEKLFF
TRBJ2-7 | TRBV6-2/TRBV6-3 | CASSRSGGANEQYF
TRBJ2-5 | TRBV7-2 | CASSSYRETQYF
TRBJ2-7 | TRBV4-1 | CASSQGQPYSYEQYF
TRBJ1-3 | TRBV11-1 | CASSWGQHSGNTIYF
TRBJ1-2 | TRBV27 | CASSFSHRSNYGYTF
TRBJ2-5 | TRBV19 | CASSTYRGDKGRETQYF
TRBJ1-3 | TRBV4-1 | CASSQVTRGGNTIYF
TRBJ1-2 | TRBV7-2 | CASSLRDRDYGYTF
TRBJ2-7 | TRBV9 | CASSVEGRAYEQYF
TRBJ2-1 | TRBV5-1 | CASSPQTGGVEQFF
TRBJ2-4 | TRBV7-8 | CASSRGTSGRRMDKNIQYF
TRBJ2-2 | TRBV7-2 | CASSLGEGRSRTGELFF
TRBJ1-1 | TRBV19 | CASSLGVLNTEAFF
TRBJ1-1 | TRBV7-2 | CASSLAPGLTEAFF
TRBJ2-1 | TRBV11-2 | CASSLGTGGAYNEQFF
TRBJ1-3 | TRBV7-2 | CASSLEGTPGNTIYF
TRBJ1-4 | TRBV4-2 | CASSQRPLQGGTNEKLFF
TRBJ2-1 | TRBV5-1 | CASSSGQPNYNEQFF